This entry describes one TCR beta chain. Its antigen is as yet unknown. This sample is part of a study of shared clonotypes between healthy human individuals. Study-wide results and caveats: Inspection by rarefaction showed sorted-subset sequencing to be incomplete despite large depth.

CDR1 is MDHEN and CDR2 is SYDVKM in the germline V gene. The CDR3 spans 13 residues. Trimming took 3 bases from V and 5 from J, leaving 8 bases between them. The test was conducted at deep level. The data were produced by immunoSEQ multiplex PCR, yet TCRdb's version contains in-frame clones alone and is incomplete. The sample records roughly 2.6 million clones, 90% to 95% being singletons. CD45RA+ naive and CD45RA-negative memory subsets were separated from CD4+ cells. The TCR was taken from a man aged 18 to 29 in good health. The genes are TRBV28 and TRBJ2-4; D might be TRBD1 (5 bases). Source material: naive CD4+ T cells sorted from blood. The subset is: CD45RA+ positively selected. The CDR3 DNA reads TGTGCCAGCAGTTTGATCAGGGAAAACATTCAGTACTTC. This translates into CASSLIRENIQYF. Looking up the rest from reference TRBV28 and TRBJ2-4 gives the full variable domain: DVKVTQSSRYLVKRTGEKVFLECVQDMDHENMFWYRQDPGLGLRLIYFSYDVKMKEKGDIPEGYSVSREKKERFSLILESASTNQTSMYLCASSLIRENIQYFGAGTRLSVL.